These 17 T cell receptor beta chains share one sample of origin, sequenced in a study of T-cell memory formation after mild COVID-19. Each CDR3 protein is one row after TCRdb ran MiXCR on the 5' RACE reads. The sample holds about 350,000 distinct CDR3 sequences, approximately 15% seen once. The sequenced sample consisted of PBMCs or a T cell subset sorted from them (not recorded which). The receptors were sampled from a man aged 18 to 30 who had mild COVID-19 (a few samples of this study predate the infection). Cell type and time point are not known.

This clonotype came up a few times. The gene calls are TRBV21-1 and TRBJ2-5; the DNA was not compared with TRBD1, the D call given in the table. TRBV21-1 is a documented pseudogene. The length of the CDR3 is 15 residues. DNA for the CDR3: TGTGCCAGCAGCAAAGAGGTTAAGGGGATGGAGACCCAGTACTTC. This codes for CASSKEVKGMETQYF.

This clonotype was seen at least ten times. The chain joins TRBV20-1 to TRBJ2-5; 10 nucleotides match TRBD2. V trimming: 3 bases; J trimming: 1 base; junction bases outside the gene matches: 8. The CDR3 sequence is 16 residues long. Germline V gene lookup returns CDR1 DFQATT and CDR2 SNEGSKA (reference sequence). The CDR3 nucleotides read TGCAGTGCTAGCCCCCCAAGCGGGGGGGGCCAAGAGACCCAGTACTTC. Amino acids: CSASPPSGGGQETQYF.

This clonotype was recorded at least ten times. This chain connects TRBV12-3 or TRBV12-4 to TRBJ2-2; 7 positions agree with TRBD2. J was trimmed by 2 bases and V by 8 bases; bases with no gene match: 8. The CDR3 contains 15 residues. For the CDR3, the DNA is TGTGCCAGCTGCCTGGGGGGGTTTAACACCGGGGAGCTGTTTTTT. As protein: CASCLGGFNTGELFF.

The rearrangement links TRBV7-6 to TRBJ2-3, with 8 bases identical to TRBD2. This CDR3 spans 17 amino acids. The V gene end was trimmed by 5 bases and the J gene end by 0 bases; junction bases not matched to a gene: 10. From germline, CDR1 is SGHVS and CDR2 FNYEAQ. The CDR3 nucleotides are TGTGCCAGCAGCCTAGATAGCGGGGAAGCTAGCACAGATACGCAGTATTTT. Its protein product is CASSLDSGEASTDTQYF.

This clonotype was recorded a few times. V and J are TRBV20-1 and TRBJ2-5; D not resolved. The V gene's germline CDR1 is DFQATT and CDR2 SNEGSKA (reference sequence). The CDR3 spans 18 residues. Trimming shortened V by 4 bases and J by 4 bases, and 28 bases separated the two germline ends. As DNA, the CDR3 is TGCAGTGCTATGAGATCCCTTCAGGTGGGATGGGTCCGAGAGACCCAGTACTTC. This codes for CSAMRSLQVGWVRETQYF.

This clonotype showed up many times. The chain is built from TRBV5-1 and TRBJ1-1; possible D gene TRBD1, 6 bases. The CDR3 length is 15 residues. The V end was cut by 6 bases, the J end by 3 bases, with 18 bases between. Germline CDR1 and CDR2: SGHRS and YFSETQ. The CDR3 protein is CASNVGGAGDTEAFF. The CDR3 nucleotides are TGCGCCAGCAACGTCGGGGGAGCAGGGGACACTGAAGCTTTCTTT.

The genes are TRBV20-1 and TRBJ1-5; D is unclear. The CDR3 runs to 15 residues. Germline V CDR1 and CDR2: DFQATT, SNEGSKA (reference sequence). The V end was cut by 3 bases, the J end by 1 base, with 13 bases between. The CDR3, as DNA: TGCAGTGCTAGGGGCCGGCGGATGAGCAATCAGCCCCAGCATTTT. Amino acid sequence: CSARGRRMSNQPQHF.

There are many counts of this clonotype. The chain couples TRBV19 to TRBJ1-2; unclear D gene. Germline CDR1 reads LNHDA; CDR2 reads SQIVND (reference sequence). The CDR3 has 12 residues. The V and J ends lost 5 bases and 1 base respectively, with 5 bases between them. CDR3 sequence: CASSLYNYGYTF. The CDR3 nucleotides are TGTGCCAGTAGTCTCTATAACTATGGCTACACCTTC.

This clonotype has only a few counts. The chain combines TRBV7-2 with TRBJ2-1; D tentatively fits TRBD1 or TRBD2 (6 bases each). The CDR3 has 14 residues. The germline V gene encodes CDR1 SGHTA and CDR2 FQGNSA. The germline V and J ends were trimmed by 10 bases and 0 bases, with 13 bases remaining between them. The CDR3 loop reads CATKGGPSYNEQFF. The CDR3 region has the DNA TGTGCCACGAAAGGGGGGCCCTCCTACAATGAGCAGTTCTTC.

The rearrangement joins TRBV6-5 to TRBJ1-6; D remains unclear. Between the trimmed V and J ends, which lost 5 bases and 0 bases, there was a span of 14 bases. The CDR3 runs to 17 residues. CDR1 MNHEY and CDR2 SVGAGI come from the germline V gene. The CDR3 nucleotides read TGTGCCAGCAGTCCCCGGGTCAGGAGCTCCTATAATTCACCCCTCCACTTT. Amino acid sequence: CASSPRVRSSYNSPLHF.

This clonotype was found many times. V usage is TRBV6-2 or TRBV6-3 and J usage is TRBJ2-1; the D gene is possibly TRBD1 (6 bases). The V gene's germline CDR1 is MNHEY and CDR2 SVGEGT. The CDR3 loop spans 12 amino acids. Trimming left V 2 bases short and J 12 bases short, with 11 bases between. CDR3 in DNA: TGTGCCAGCAGTTACAGGGAAGGGGGGCAGTTCTTC. The encoded protein is CASSYREGGQFF.

The V call is TRBV4-1, the J call TRBJ1-1; TRBD1 might be the D (5 bases). CDR1 and CDR2 from the germline V gene are MGHRA and YSYEKL. The V end lost 8 bases, the J end lost 6 bases, and 16 bases lay between the germline ends. The CDR3 spans 13 residues. CDR3 in DNA: TGCGCCAGCGGGGACTTTCGAAGCGCTGAAGCTTTCTTT. Its protein is CASGDFRSAEAFF.

This clonotype was observed a handful of times. V and J are TRBV5-4 and TRBJ2-1, with D unresolved. Germline V CDR1 and CDR2: SGHNT, YYREEE (reference sequence). CDR3 length equals 14 residues. V lost 3 bases and J 5 bases, leaving 12 bases between the germline ends. CDR3 DNA sequence: TGTGCCAGCAGCTCCTCGGATTCAAACAATGAGCAGTTCTTC. Translating gives CASSSSDSNNEQFF.

This clonotype has ten or more counts. The chain combines TRBV6-6 with TRBJ2-7; maybe TRBD2 (6 bases). The length of the CDR3 is 12 residues. Germline assignment: CDR1 MNHNY and CDR2 SVGAGI (reference sequence). Trimming stripped 2 bases from V and 7 bases from J, with 9 bases between. The CDR3 bases are TGTGCCAGCAGTTACACGGGGGTTGAGCAGTACGTC. It translates to CASSYTGVEQYV.

The rearrangement uses TRBV12-3 or TRBV12-4 and TRBJ2-5; D not certain. The CDR3 has 16 amino acids. V was clipped by 1 base and J by 1 base, with 13 bases between them. The CDR3 sequence: CASSLGATIFQETQYF. CDR3 in DNA: TGTGCCAGCAGTTTAGGGGCCACCATATTCCAAGAGACCCAGTACTTC.

A few counts support this clonotype. The rearrangement uses TRBV6-5 and TRBJ2-2; possibly TRBD1 for D (6 bases). Between the trimmed V and J ends, which lost 6 bases and 1 base, there was a span of 15 bases. The CDR3 runs to 16 residues. CDR1 is MNHEY and CDR2 is SVGAGI in the germline V gene. CDR3 in amino acids: CASSRDTYMNTGELFF. CDR3 sequence (DNA): TGTGCCAGCAGCCGGGACACCTACATGAACACCGGGGAGCTGTTTTTT.

The chain couples TRBV12-3 or TRBV12-4 to TRBJ2-3; D is unclear. V lost 3 bases, J lost 2 bases, and 12 bases lay in between. The CDR3 runs to 15 residues. The CDR3 is CASSFGRVYTDTQYF. CDR3 DNA sequence: TGTGCCAGCAGTTTCGGCAGAGTATACACAGATACGCAGTATTTT.